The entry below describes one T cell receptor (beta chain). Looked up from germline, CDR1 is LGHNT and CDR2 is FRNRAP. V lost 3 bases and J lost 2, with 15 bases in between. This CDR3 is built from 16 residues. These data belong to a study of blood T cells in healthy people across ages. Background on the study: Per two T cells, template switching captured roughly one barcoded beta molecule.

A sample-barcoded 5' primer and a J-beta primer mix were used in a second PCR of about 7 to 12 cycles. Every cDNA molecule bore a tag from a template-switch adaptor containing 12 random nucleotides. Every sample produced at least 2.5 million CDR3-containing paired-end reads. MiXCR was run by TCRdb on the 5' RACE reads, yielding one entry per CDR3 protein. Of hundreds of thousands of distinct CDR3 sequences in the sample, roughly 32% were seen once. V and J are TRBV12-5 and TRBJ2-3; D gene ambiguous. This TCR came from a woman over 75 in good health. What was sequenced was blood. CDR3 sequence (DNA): TGTGCTAGTGGTTTCGGGTCAGACGGATACACAGATACGCAGTATTTT. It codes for CASGFGSDGYTDTQYF. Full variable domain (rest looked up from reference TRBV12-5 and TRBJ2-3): DARVTQTPRHKVTEMGQEVTMRCQPILGHNTVFWYRQTMMQGLELLAYFRNRAPLDDSGMPKDRFSAEMPDATLATLKIQPSEPRDSAVYFCASGFGSDGYTDTQYFGPGTRLTVL.